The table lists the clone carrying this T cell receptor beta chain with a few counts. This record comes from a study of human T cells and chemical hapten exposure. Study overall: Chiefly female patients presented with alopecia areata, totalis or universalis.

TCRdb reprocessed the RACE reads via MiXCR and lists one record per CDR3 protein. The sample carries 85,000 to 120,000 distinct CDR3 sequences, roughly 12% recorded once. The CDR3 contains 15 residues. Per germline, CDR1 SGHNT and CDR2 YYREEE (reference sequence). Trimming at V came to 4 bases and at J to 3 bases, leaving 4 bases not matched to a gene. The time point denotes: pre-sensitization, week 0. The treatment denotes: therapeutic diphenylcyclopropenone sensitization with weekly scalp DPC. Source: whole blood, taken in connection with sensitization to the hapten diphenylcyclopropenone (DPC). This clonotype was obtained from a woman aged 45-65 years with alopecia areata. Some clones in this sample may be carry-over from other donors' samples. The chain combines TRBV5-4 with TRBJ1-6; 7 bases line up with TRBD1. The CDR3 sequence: CASSAGQIYNSPLHF. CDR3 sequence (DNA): TGTGCCAGCAGCGCGGGACAGATCTATAATTCACCCCTCCACTTT.